The text below deals with one TCR beta chain. Its antigen is still unknown. RNA transcripts were the template, and TCR beta CDR3 regions were amplified from them. The first round was an RT-PCR with HTBI primers, and the second round was a multiplex PCR. TCRdb reprocessed the multiplex PCR reads via MiXCR and lists one record per CDR3 protein. The sample lists around 520,000 distinct CDR3 sequences; just under 40% were seen once. CDR3 length: 12 amino acids. CDR1 is SQVTM and CDR2 is ANQGSEA in the germline V gene. V was clipped by 8 bases and J by 3 bases, with 11 bases between them. Thyroid ultrasound, orbital computed tomography, TRAb, serum thyroxine and clinical symptoms formed the basis of diagnosis. This record comes from a study of Graves' ophthalmopathy and Graves' hyperthyroidism. Study at large: Stable hyperthyroidism meant no ophthalmopathy within 18 months of follow-up.

Overall study results and limits: The majority of expanded thyroid clonotypes above 0.001 frequency also occurred in blood. A 13-signature model separated ophthalmopathy from stable hyperthyroidism, around 90% sensitivity, approximately 84% specificity.

The chain carries TRBV29-1 and TRBJ1-5; D ambiguous. This TCR came from an adult man with Graves' hyperthyroidism. Sample: peripheral blood or thyroid tissue (not recorded which). CDR3 protein: CSLVQFNQPQHF. CDR3 sequence (DNA): TGCAGCTTGGTCCAGTTCAATCAGCCCCAGCATTTT.